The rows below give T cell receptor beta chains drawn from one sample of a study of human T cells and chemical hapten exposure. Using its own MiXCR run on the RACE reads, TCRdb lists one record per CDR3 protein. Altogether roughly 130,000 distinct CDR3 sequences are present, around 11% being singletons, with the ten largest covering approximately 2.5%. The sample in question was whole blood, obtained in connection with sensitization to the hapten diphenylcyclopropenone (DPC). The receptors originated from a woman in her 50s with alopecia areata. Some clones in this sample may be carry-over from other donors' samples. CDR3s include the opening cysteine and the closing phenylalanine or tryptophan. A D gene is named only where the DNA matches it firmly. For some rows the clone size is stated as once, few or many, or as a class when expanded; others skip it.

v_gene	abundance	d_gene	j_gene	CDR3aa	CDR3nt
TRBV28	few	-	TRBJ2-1	CASRSPRVAFNEQFF	TGTGCCAGCAGAAGCCCGAGGGTCGCCTTCAATGAGCAGTTCTTC
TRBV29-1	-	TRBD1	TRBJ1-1	CSVSGGRGQRAFF	TGCAGCGTTTCGGGCGGCAGGGGGCAAAGAGCTTTCTTT
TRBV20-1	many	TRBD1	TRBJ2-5	CSGDAGTGGKTQYF	TGCAGTGGCGATGCCGGGACAGGGGGAAAGACCCAGTACTTC
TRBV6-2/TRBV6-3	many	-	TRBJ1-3	CASRKEGRSSGNTIYF	TGTGCCAGCAGAAAAGAGGGACGGAGCTCTGGAAACACCATATATTTT
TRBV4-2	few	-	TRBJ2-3	CASSQVGGSTDTQYF	TGTGCCAGCAGCCAAGTTGGGGGATCCACAGATACGCAGTATTTT
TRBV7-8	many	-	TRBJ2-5	CASSTLGGEETQYF	TGTGCCAGCAGCACGTTGGGGGGCGAAGAGACCCAGTACTTC
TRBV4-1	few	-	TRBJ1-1	CASSDPIRQPFMNTEAFF	TGCGCCAGCAGCGATCCGATCCGACAGCCCTTCATGAACACTGAAGCTTTCTTT
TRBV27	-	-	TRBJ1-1	CASSFGGSRTEAFF	TGTGCCAGCAGTTTTGGGGGAAGCAGGACTGAAGCTTTCTTT
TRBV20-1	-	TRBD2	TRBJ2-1	CSANSFSSGRDEQFF	TGCAGTGCTAATTCATTTTCTAGCGGGAGGGATGAGCAGTTCTTC
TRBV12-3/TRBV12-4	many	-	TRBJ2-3	CASSLDLTATDTQYF	TGTGCCAGCAGCTTGGACCTTACTGCCACAGATACGCAGTATTTT
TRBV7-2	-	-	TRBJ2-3	CASSLDLWEADTQYF	TGTGCCAGCAGCTTAGATTTGTGGGAGGCAGATACGCAGTATTTT
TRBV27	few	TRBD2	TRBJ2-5	CASSPTSGGPETQYF	TGTGCCAGCAGTCCTACTAGCGGGGGCCCAGAGACCCAGTACTTC
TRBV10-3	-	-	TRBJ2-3	CAISEPGRSTDTQYF	TGTGCCATCAGTGAGCCGGGTAGGAGCACAGATACGCAGTATTTT
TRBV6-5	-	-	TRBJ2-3	CASSYTVADTQYF	TGTGCCAGCAGTTACACCGTGGCAGATACGCAGTATTTT
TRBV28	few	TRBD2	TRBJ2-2	CASSFPRTSVSNTGELFF	TGTGCCAGCAGTTTTCCTCGGACTAGCGTTTCGAACACCGGGGAGCTGTTTTTT
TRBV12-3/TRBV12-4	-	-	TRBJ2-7	CASSLGGSREQYF	TGTGCCAGCAGTTTAGGGGGTAGCAGGGAGCAGTACTTC
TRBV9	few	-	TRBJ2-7	CASSPRQEPYEQYF	TGTGCCAGCAGCCCTCGACAGGAGCCCTACGAGCAGTACTTC
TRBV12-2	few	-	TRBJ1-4	CASRLLASRVREKLFF	TGTGCAAGTCGCCTCTTAGCTTCCCGGGTTAGGGAAAAACTGTTTTTT
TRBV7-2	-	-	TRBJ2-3	CASSSTPGFTDTQYF	TGTGCCAGCAGCTCCACCCCGGGGTTCACAGATACGCAGTATTTT
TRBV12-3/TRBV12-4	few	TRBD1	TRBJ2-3	CASSYTGAGTDTQYF	TGTGCCAGCAGTTACACAGGGGCCGGCACAGATACGCAGTATTTT
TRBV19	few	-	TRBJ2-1	CASSHRLSEQFF	TGTGCCAGTAGCCACCGACTGTCTGAGCAGTTCTTC
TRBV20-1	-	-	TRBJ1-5	CSARDGGPGVTNQPQHF	TGCAGTGCTAGAGATGGGGGGCCAGGGGTCACCAATCAGCCCCAGCATTTT
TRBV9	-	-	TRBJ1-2	CASQPVGDYGYTF	TGTGCCAGCCAACCCGTGGGTGACTATGGCTACACCTTC
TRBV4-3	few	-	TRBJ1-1	CASSQEGPGMNTEAFF	TGCGCCAGCAGCCAAGAGGGACCGGGGATGAACACTGAAGCTTTCTTT
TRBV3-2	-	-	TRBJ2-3	CASSQDVPLAGGSTDTQYF	TGTGCCAGCAGCCAAGATGTTCCGTTGGCGGGAGGAAGCACAGATACGCAGTATTTT
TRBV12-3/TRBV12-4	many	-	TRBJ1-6	CASSLTPGSYNSPLHF	TGTGCCAGCAGTTTAACCCCGGGCTCCTATAATTCACCCCTCCACTTT
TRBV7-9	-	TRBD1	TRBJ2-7	CAPRGKGTGTYEQYF	TGTGCCCCCAGGGGGAAGGGGACAGGCACCTACGAGCAGTACTTC
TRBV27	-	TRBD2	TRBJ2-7	CASSPPHSRLAGRQYF	TGTGCCAGCAGTCCCCCGCACTCCAGACTAGCGGGAAGGCAATACTTC
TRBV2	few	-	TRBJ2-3	CARGAVTDTQYF	TGTGCCAGAGGGGCCGTCACAGATACGCAGTATTTT
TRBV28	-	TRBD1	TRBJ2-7	CASTDRDGVSYEQYF	TGTGCCAGCACGGACAGGGATGGGGTCTCCTACGAGCAGTACTTC
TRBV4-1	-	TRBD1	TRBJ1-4	CASSSSPGGGEKLFF	TGCGCCAGCAGCTCCTCGCCAGGGGGCGGCGAAAAACTGTTTTTT
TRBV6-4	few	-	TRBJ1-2	CATLTEADYTF	TGTGCCACCCTCACAGAAGCTGACTACACCTTC
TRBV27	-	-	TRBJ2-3	CASIDGADTQYF	TGTGCCAGCATCGACGGGGCAGATACGCAGTATTTT
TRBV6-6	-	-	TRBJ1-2	CASSLVNYGYTF	TGTGCCAGCAGTCTAGTCAACTATGGCTACACCTTC
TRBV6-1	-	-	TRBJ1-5	CASSELVGFRTYSNQPQHF	TGTGCCAGCAGTGAATTGGTGGGATTTAGGACATATAGCAATCAGCCCCAGCATTTT
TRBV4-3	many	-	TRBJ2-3	CASSQDLFIDTQYF	TGCGCCAGCAGCCAAGATCTGTTTATAGATACGCAGTATTTT
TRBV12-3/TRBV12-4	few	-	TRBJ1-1	CARRTEAFF	TGTGCCAGGCGGACTGAAGCTTTCTTT
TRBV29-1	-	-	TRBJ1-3	CSVVSSGESGNTIYF	TGCAGCGTTGTTTCTTCCGGGGAGTCTGGAAACACCATATATTTT
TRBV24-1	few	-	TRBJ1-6	CATSERQDSPLHF	TGTGCCACCAGTGAAAGACAGGATTCACCCCTCCACTTT
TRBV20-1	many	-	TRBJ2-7	CSARDRPTTYEQYF	TGCAGTGCTAGAGATCGGCCTACCACCTACGAGCAGTACTTC
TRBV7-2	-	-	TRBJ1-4	CASSFGRNEKLFF	TGTGCCAGCAGCTTCGGACGCAATGAAAAACTGTTTTTT
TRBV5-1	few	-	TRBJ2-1	CASSFIQPRDEQFF	TGCGCCAGCAGCTTTATCCAGCCGAGGGATGAGCAGTTCTTC
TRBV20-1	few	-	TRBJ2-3	CSARNSRRAPDTQYF	TGCAGTGCTAGAAACTCCCGGAGGGCGCCAGATACGCAGTATTTT
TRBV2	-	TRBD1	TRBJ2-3	CASSKDRGETDTQYF	TGTGCCAGCAGTAAAGACAGGGGGGAAACAGATACGCAGTATTTT
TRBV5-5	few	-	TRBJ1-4	CASSWGGQQATNEKLFF	TGTGCCAGCAGCTGGGGCGGGCAGCAAGCAACTAATGAAAAACTGTTTTTT
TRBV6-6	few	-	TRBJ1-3	CASSGGASGNTIYF	TGTGCCAGCAGTGGCGGGGCCTCTGGAAACACCATATATTTT
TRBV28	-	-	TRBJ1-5	CAITGNNQPQHF	TGTGCCATCACAGGAAACAATCAGCCCCAGCATTTT
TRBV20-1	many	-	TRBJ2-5	CSAGPNTETQYF	TGCAGTGCTGGCCCGAATACAGAGACCCAGTACTTC
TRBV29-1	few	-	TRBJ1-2	CSVGREGYTF	TGCAGCGTTGGCAGGGAGGGCTACACCTTC
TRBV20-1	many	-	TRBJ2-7	CSARGDLLSSYEQYF	TGCAGTGCTAGAGGGGACTTATTAAGCTCCTACGAGCAGTACTTC
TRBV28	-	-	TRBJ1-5	CASSPGEQPQHF	TGTGCCAGCAGTCCAGGGGAACAGCCCCAGCATTTT
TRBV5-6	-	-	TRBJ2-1	CASRSGVEQFF	TGTGCCAGCAGATCAGGGGTTGAGCAGTTCTTC
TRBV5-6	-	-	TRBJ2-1	CASSWSSLNEQFF	TGTGCCAGCAGCTGGTCCTCTCTGAATGAGCAGTTCTTC
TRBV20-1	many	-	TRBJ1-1	CSARRPPDGQNTEAFF	TGCAGTGCTAGAAGACCCCCGGACGGTCAGAACACTGAAGCTTTCTTT
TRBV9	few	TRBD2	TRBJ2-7	CASSVASGLYEQYF	TGTGCCAGCAGCGTAGCTAGCGGCCTCTACGAGCAGTACTTC
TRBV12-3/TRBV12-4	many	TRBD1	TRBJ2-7	CASSLGQGYYEQYF	TGTGCCAGCAGTTTGGGACAGGGGTACTACGAGCAGTACTTC
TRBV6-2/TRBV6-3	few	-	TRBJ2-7	CASSRTAPAYEQYF	TGTGCCAGCAGCCGGACAGCACCGGCCTACGAGCAGTACTTC